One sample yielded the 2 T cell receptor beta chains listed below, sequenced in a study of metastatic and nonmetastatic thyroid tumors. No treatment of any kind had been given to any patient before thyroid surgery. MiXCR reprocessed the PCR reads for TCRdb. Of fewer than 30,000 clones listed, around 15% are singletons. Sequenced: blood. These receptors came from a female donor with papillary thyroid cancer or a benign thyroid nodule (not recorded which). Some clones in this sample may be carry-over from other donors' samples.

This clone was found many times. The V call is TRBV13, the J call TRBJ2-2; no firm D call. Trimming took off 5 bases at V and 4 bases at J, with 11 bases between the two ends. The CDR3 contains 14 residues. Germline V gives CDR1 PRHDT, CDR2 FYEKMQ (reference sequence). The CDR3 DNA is TGTGCCAGCAGCACACAGAGACTCACCGGGGAGCTGTTTTTT. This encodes CASSTQRLTGELFF.

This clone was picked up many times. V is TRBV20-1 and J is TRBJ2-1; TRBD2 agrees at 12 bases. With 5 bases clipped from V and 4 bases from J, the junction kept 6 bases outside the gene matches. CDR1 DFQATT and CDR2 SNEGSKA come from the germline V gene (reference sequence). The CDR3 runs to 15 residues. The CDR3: CSAYPTSGGYNEQFF. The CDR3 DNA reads TGCAGTGCTTACCCGACTAGCGGGGGTTACAATGAGCAGTTCTTC.